These 10 T cell receptor beta chains share one sample of origin, sequenced in a study of T-cell memory formation after mild COVID-19. TCRdb re-analysed the 5' RACE reads in MiXCR, keeping a single row per CDR3 protein. The sample contains tens of thousands of distinct CDR3 sequences, roughly 10% of which appear only once. Sequenced: PBMCs or a T cell subset sorted from them (not recorded which). The receptors were sampled from a man between 18 and 29 years old who had mild COVID-19 (a few samples of this study predate the infection). Cell type and time point are not known.

In its sample, this clonotype was seen many times. J is TRBJ2-3 and V is TRBV4-1; TRBD1 aligns across 7 bases. The CDR3 contains 15 residues. The junction had 8 bases not matched to a gene; V was cut back by 4 bases and J by 4 bases. Per the germline V gene, CDR1 is MGHRA and CDR2 is YSYEKL. Written as DNA, the CDR3 is TGCGCCAGCAGCCGTCCCGGGACAGTTTCAGATACGCAGTATTTT. Its translation: CASSRPGTVSDTQYF.

The chain is built from TRBV9 and TRBJ1-3; 8 positions match TRBD1. The CDR3 extends over 16 amino acids. The ends lost 0 bases at V and 2 bases at J; junction bases unmatched: 4. Germline V gene data show CDR1 as SGDLS and CDR2 as YYNGEE. CDR3 bases: TGTGCCAGCAGCGTAGACACAGGGGGTACTGGAAACACCATATATTTT. Translating gives CASSVDTGGTGNTIYF.

V gene TRBV7-2 combines with J gene TRBJ1-3; no clear D. Trimming took 2 bases from V and 8 from J, leaving 19 bases between them. CDR1 SGHTA and CDR2 FQGNSA come from the germline V gene. The CDR3 runs 16 residues. The DNA of the CDR3 is TGTGCCAGCAGCTTATACCCGGAGAGGAATCGGCACACCATATATTTT. This encodes CASSLYPERNRHTIYF.

This clonotype was seen many times. The V gene is TRBV24-1, the J gene TRBJ2-1; unclear D gene. CDR1 and CDR2 (germline): KGHDR, SFDVKD. This CDR3 region has 14 residues. The germline V and J ends were trimmed by 4 bases and 14 bases, with 20 bases remaining between them. The CDR3 protein is CATSDPNLGLWEFF. The CDR3 DNA reads as TGTGCCACCAGTGACCCGAACCTCGGGCTCTGGGAGTTCTTC.

By proportion, this clonotype is medium-sized. The genes are TRBV7-9 and TRBJ2-5; TRBD2 matches 11 bases. Trimming at V came to 3 bases and at J to 3 bases, leaving 6 bases not matched to a gene. The CDR3 is made up of 16 amino acids. Germline CDR1 reads SEHNR; CDR2 reads FQNEAQ (reference sequence). Here the CDR3 reads CASSFGTSGGEETQYF. The CDR3 DNA is TGTGCCAGCAGCTTCGGAACTAGCGGGGGAGAAGAGACCCAGTACTTC.

This clonotype came up many times. The V gene is TRBV6-2 or TRBV6-3, the J gene TRBJ1-6; D possibly corresponds to TRBD1 (5 bases). The germline gives CDR1 MNHEY, CDR2 SVGEGT. This CDR3 is built from 14 residues. Trimming removed 6 bases from V and 6 bases from J, with 12 bases in between. CDR3 nucleotide sequence: TGTGCCAGCAGACTACAGGTCCCTAATTCACCCCTCCACTTT. Encoded protein: CASRLQVPNSPLHF.

The genes are TRBV7-2 and TRBJ2-7; no definite D call. Germline CDR1 reads SGHTA; CDR2 reads FQGNSA. Trimming pared 6 bases from V and 7 bases from J, leaving 10 bases between. This CDR3 region has 11 residues. In DNA form, the CDR3 reads TGTGCCAGCAGTCTGGTGGGTGAGCAGTACTTC. Amino acids: CASSLVGEQYF.

This clonotype has ten or more counts. V usage is TRBV7-2 and J usage is TRBJ2-5; D not resolved. This CDR3 region has 15 residues. Per germline, CDR1 SGHTA and CDR2 FQGNSA. Between the trimmed V and J ends, which lost 2 bases and 2 bases, there was a span of 12 bases. CDR3 DNA: TGTGCCAGCAGCTTAAATAGCTCTCCGCAAGAGACCCAGTACTTC. Translation: CASSLNSSPQETQYF.

The chain uses TRBV5-6 and TRBJ1-2; maybe TRBD1 (5 bases). The V gene's germline CDR1 is SGHDT and CDR2 YYEEEE. The V end lost 1 base, the J end lost 6 bases, and 10 bases lay between the germline ends. The CDR3 extends over 13 amino acids. CDR3 DNA: TGTGCCAGCAGCTTGTGGGGAGGGGATGGCTACACCTTC. It translates to CASSLWGGDGYTF.

This clonotype was detected many times. The chain joins TRBV28 to TRBJ2-1; D perhaps matches TRBD1 (5 bases). Germline values: CDR1 MDHEN, CDR2 SYDVKM. The CDR3 extends over 16 amino acids. Trimming removed 4 bases at V and 1 base at J, with 14 bases between. This CDR3 is CASSSNRRGSYNEQFF. As DNA, the CDR3 is TGTGCCAGCAGTTCAAATAGAAGGGGTTCCTACAATGAGCAGTTCTTC.